The present T cell receptor beta chain was sequenced within a study of liver allograft versus peripheral blood T cells. Study summary: Repertoires from peripheral blood of liver transplant recipients were compared with those inside their transplanted livers. Study findings and constraints: A difference was reportedly observed between T cell receptor repertoires inside liver allografts and those in peripheral blood.

Each CDR3 protein is one row after TCRdb ran MiXCR on the reads. This sample has some 8,000 distinct CDR3 sequences, with more than 15% found just once. The CDR3 loop spans 14 amino acids. V was clipped by 5 bases and J by 7 bases, with 17 bases between them. From germline, CDR1 is LNHDA and CDR2 SQIVND (reference sequence). This clonotype is medium-sized (0.01 to 0.1%) within its sample. Its antigen is unidentified. V usage is TRBV19 and J usage is TRBJ1-2, with a possible D match to TRBD1 (6 bases). The sequence was collected from a human patient who had a liver transplant. T cells may partly derive from the graft donor. CDR3: CASSSPGARSGYTF. In DNA form, the CDR3 reads TGTGCCAGTAGTTCGCCGGGGGCGAGGTCTGGCTACACCTTC.